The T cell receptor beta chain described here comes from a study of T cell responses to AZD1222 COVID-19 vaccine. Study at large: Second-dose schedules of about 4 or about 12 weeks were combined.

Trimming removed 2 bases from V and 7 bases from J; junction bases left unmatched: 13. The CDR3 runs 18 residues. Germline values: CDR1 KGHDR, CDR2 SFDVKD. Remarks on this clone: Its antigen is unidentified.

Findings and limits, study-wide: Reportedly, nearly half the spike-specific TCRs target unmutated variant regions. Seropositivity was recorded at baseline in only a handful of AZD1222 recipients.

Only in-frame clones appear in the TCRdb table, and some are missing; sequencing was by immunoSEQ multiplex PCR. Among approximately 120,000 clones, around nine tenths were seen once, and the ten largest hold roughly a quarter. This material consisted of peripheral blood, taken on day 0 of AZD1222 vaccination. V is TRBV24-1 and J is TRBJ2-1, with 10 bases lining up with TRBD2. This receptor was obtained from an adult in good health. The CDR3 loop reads CATSDYPSGRALRNEQFF. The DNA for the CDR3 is TGTGCCACCAGTGATTACCCCAGCGGGAGGGCCCTTCGGAATGAGCAGTTCTTC.